The 3 T cell receptor beta chains given below trace back to one sample, sequenced in a study of T cells expressing NK-cell markers. TCRdb reanalyzed the 5' RACE reads and collapses them to one entry per CDR3 protein, without DNA. The specimen's table records about 550,000 distinct CDR3 sequences. The sequencing sample was made of blood T cells: a sorted CD56 or NKG2C T cell subset, CD4+ or CD8+ T cells, or bulk PBMC T cells (not recorded which). The source is a man between 18 and 35 years old in good health.

The chain links TRBV15 to TRBJ2-3; TCRdb's assignment of TRBD2 cannot be checked, as there is no DNA. Germline lookup yields CDR1 LNHNV and CDR2 YYDKDF (reference sequence). CDR3 length: 15 amino acids. CDR3 protein: CATSDASDGTDTQYF.

The rearrangement joins TRBV20-1 to TRBJ2-5; TCRdb's D call of TRBD1 is untestable without DNA. CDR3 size: 15 residues. The germline V gene encodes CDR1 DFQATT and CDR2 SNEGSKA (reference sequence). The CDR3 here is CSARDSRDPGETQYF.

The rearrangement joins TRBV18 to TRBJ2-5. Germline values: CDR1 KGHSH, CDR2 LQKENI. The CDR3 is 16 residues long. This CDR3 reads CASSLQGGGLQETQYF.